Shown below are 8 T cell receptor beta chains from a single sample sequenced in a study of blood T cells in healthy people across ages. Together with a sample-barcoded 5' primer, a J-beta primer mix was included in a second PCR lasting about 6 to 11 cycles. MiXCR, applied by TCRdb to the 5' RACE reads, yields one record per CDR3 protein. The table has about 1 million distinct CDR3 sequences, 40% to 55% seen once; the top ten hold 18%. Sequenced material: blood. The origin of the receptors is a woman in her sixties in good health.

This sequence joins TRBV9 and TRBJ2-1; TRBD2 matches at 9 bases. The CDR3 sequence is 17 residues long. Trimming cost V 3 bases and J 5 bases; bases outside gene matches: 12. Germline CDR1 SGDLS, CDR2 YYNGEE. For the CDR3, the DNA is TGTGCCAGCAGCGGTTGGTTTTCGGCTAGCGGGGACAATGAGCAGTTCTTC. Its translation is CASSGWFSASGDNEQFF. Together with reference TRBV9 and TRBJ2-1, the CDR3 gives the full variable domain: DSGVTQTPKHLITATGQRVTLRCSPRSGDLSVYWYQQSLDQGLQFLIQYYNGEERAKGNILERFSAQQFPDLHSELNLSSLELGDSALYFCASSGWFSASGDNEQFFGPGTRLTVL.

A note on this clonotype: The junction and the germline gene differ at one end; a read error may be behind it. The chain carries TRBV10-3 and TRBJ2-6, with D possibly being TRBD1 (5 bases). This CDR3 spans 16 amino acids. Per germline, CDR1 ENHRY and CDR2 SYGVKD. The CDR3 reads CAISQNGFSGANVPTF. Written as DNA, the CDR3 is TGTGCCATCAGTCAAAACGGGTTCTCTGGGGCCAACGTCCCGACTTTC.

On this clonotype itself: A read error is possible here, since a much larger clone lies one base away. The rearrangement links TRBV4-3 to TRBJ1-2, with a tentative D call TRBD1 (5 bases). Germline-derived CDR1 and CDR2 are LGHNA and YSLEER. The CDR3 is 15 residues long. The CDR3 DNA is TGCGCCAGCAGCCCTGAAGAAGGCAGGGTAACTGGCCACACCTTC. It translates to CASSPEEGRVTGHTF.

This rearrangement joins TRBV28 to TRBJ2-5; D remains unclear. CDR3 length: 15 amino acids. Per the germline V gene, CDR1 is MDHEN and CDR2 is SYDVKM. Trimming pared 5 bases from V and 9 bases from J, leaving 22 bases between. CDR3 sequence (DNA): TGTGCCAGCAGTAACAACAAAGAAGGTTACGAGGCCCAGTACTTC. Its protein product is CASSNNKEGYEAQYF.

This clonotype was recorded at least ten times. V gene TRBV5-1 combines with J gene TRBJ2-1; 8 bases line up with TRBD2. Germline loops: CDR1 SGHRS, CDR2 YFSETQ. With V trimmed by 1 base and J by 2 bases, 8 bases remained unmatched. The CDR3 is made up of 17 amino acids. The CDR3 is CASSLRASGPTYNEQFF. The CDR3 DNA is TGCGCCAGCAGCTTGAGGGCTAGCGGGCCCACCTACAATGAGCAGTTCTTC.

The chain uses TRBV20-1 and TRBJ2-1; the D gene could be TRBD1 or TRBD2 (5 bases each). The V end was cut by 5 bases, the J end by 6 bases, with 14 bases between. The germline CDR1 and CDR2 sequences are DFQATT and SNEGSKA (reference sequence). The CDR3 is made up of 13 amino acids. The CDR3 protein is CSAGDPHRNEQFF. The CDR3 nucleotides read TGCAGTGCTGGGGACCCGCATCGCAATGAGCAGTTCTTC.

CDR3 protein: CASSLGTPGGYNEQFF. CDR3 nucleotide sequence: TGTGCCAGCAGCTTGGGGACCCCGGGGGGCTACAATGAGCAGTTCTTC. The V gene is TRBV5-4, the J gene TRBJ2-1; TRBD2 aligns across 7 bases. There are 16 residues in the CDR3. V lost 0 bases, J lost 3 bases, and 6 bases stayed unmatched. Looked up from germline, CDR1 is SGHNT and CDR2 is YYREEE (reference sequence).

This clonotype has at least ten counts. The V and J genes are TRBV12-3 or TRBV12-4 and TRBJ2-5; 8 positions agree with TRBD1. CDR3 length: 15 amino acids. J gave up 2 bases and V 5 bases, and 7 bases lay outside the gene matches. This CDR3 is CASSRGQGLQETQYF. Written as DNA, the CDR3 is TGTGCCAGCAGTCGTGGACAGGGCCTACAAGAGACCCAGTACTTC.